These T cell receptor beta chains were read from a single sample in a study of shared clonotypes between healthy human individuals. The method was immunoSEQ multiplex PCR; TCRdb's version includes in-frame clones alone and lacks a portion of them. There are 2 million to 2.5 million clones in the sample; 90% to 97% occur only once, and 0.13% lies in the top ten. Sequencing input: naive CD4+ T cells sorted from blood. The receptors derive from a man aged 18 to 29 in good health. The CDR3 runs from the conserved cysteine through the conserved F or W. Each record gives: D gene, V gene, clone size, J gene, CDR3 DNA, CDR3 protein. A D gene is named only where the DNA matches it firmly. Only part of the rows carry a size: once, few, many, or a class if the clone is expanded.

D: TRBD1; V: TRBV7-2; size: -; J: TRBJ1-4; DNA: TGTGCCAGCAGCTTACTGCTAGGGACAGGGAATGGTGAAAAACTGTTTTTT; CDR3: CASSLLLGTGNGEKLFF
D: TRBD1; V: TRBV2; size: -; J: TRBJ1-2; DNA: TGTGCCACCACACTTGACAGGGGAGGCCACTATGGCTACACCTTC; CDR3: CATTLDRGGHYGYTF
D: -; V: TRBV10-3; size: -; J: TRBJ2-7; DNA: TGTGCCATCAGCCGATCGGGGGCCTCATCCTACGAGCAGTACTTC; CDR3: CAISRSGASSYEQYF
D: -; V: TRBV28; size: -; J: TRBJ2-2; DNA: TGTGCCAGCAGCCTCAGCGCCAGGGGATCCGGGGAGCTGTTTTTT; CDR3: CASSLSARGSGELFF
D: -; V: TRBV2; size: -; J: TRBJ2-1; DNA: TGTGCCAGCAGTGATCTCCCCCGCCAAGCGGTGCTCCCCTACAATGAGCAGTTCTTC; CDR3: CASSDLPRQAVLPYNEQFF
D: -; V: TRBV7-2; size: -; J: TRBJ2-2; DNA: TGTGCCAGCAGCTTAGTTCGGAGTGAGCTGACCGGGGAGCTGTTTTTT; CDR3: CASSLVRSELTGELFF
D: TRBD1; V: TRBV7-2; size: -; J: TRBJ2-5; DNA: TGTGCCAGCAGCCCTGACAGGGGGCGCCAAGAGACCCAGTACTTC; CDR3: CASSPDRGRQETQYF
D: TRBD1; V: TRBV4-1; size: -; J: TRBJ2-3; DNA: TGCGCCAGCAGCCACCCCTCCGGTTGGACAGGGGGCGACGGCACAGATACGCAGTATTTT; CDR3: CASSHPSGWTGGDGTDTQYF
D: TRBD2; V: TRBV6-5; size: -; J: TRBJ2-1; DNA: TGTGCCAGCAGTCGCGGGGGGTTTGGGGATGAGCAGTTCTTC; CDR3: CASSRGGFGDEQFF
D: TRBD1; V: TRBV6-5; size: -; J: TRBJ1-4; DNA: TGTGCCAGCAGTTCGGGACAGGTTAATGAAAAACTGTTTTTT; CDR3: CASSSGQVNEKLFF
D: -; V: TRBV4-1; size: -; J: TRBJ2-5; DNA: TGCGCCAGCAGCCAAGTGGTTGGAGAAGAGACCCAGTACTTC; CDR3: CASSQVVGEETQYF
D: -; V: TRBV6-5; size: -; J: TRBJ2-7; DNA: TGTGCCAGCAGTTACTCGTCGGCAGGAAGCTCCTACGAGCAGTACTTC; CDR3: CASSYSSAGSSYEQYF
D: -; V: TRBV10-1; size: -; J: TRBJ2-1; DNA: TGCGCCAGCAGTGAGGACAGGACCCTCTACAATGAGCAGTTCTTC; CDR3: CASSEDRTLYNEQFF
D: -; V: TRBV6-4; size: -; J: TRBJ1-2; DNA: TGTGCCAGCAGTGCCCAGGGTTTGGGTGGCTACACCTTC; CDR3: CASSAQGLGGYTF
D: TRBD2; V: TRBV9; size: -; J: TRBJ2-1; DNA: TGTGCCAGCAGCCCGGCAGTGCTAGCGGGGGGTAATGAGCAGTTCTTC; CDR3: CASSPAVLAGGNEQFF
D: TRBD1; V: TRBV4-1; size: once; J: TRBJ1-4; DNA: TGCGCCAGCAGCCAAGATCCTACAGGGGCAGATGAAAAACTGTTTTTT; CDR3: CASSQDPTGADEKLFF
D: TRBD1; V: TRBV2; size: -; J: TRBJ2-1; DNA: TGTGCCAGCAGTTACGGACAGGGGGGCAATGAGCAGTTCTTC; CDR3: CASSYGQGGNEQFF
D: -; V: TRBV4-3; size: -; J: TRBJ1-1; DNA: TGCGCCAGCAGCCAAGATGTGGACACTGAAGCTTTCTTT; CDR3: CASSQDVDTEAFF
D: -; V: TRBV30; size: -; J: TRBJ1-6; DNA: TGTGCCTGGAGTTTAAGTTCCTATAATTCACCCCTCCACTTT; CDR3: CAWSLSSYNSPLHF
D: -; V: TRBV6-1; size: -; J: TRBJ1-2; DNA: TGTGCCAGCAGTGAAGGGGGAAGCTACACCTTC; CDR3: CASSEGGSYTF
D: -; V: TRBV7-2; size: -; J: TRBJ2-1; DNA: TGTGCCAGCAGCCCTACATCCGGAACCTACAATGAGCAGTTCTTC; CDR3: CASSPTSGTYNEQFF
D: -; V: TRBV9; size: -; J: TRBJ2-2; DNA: TGTGCCAGCAGTAGTAGAACCGGGGAGCTGTTTTTT; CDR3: CASSSRTGELFF
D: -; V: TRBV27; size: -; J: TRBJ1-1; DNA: TGTGCCAGCAGCCCCTTTAGCGATGGGGGGCCGGACACTGAAGCTTTCTTT; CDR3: CASSPFSDGGPDTEAFF
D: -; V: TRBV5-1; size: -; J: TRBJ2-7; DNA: TGCGCCAGCAGCCAGGCCGGAGAGGATAAGTACTTC; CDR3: CASSQAGEDKYF
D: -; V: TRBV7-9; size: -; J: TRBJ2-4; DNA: TGTGCCAGCAGCTTGGTCAGCTTGGGGGCCAAAAACATTCAGTACTTC; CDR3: CASSLVSLGAKNIQYF
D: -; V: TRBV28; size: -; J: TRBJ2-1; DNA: TGTGCCAGCAGTTTCCCGAACGGAGTCAATGAGCAGTTCTTC; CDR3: CASSFPNGVNEQFF
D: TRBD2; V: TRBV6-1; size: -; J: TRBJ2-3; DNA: TGTGCCAGCAGTGTTAGCGGGAGCACAGATACGCAGTATTTT; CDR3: CASSVSGSTDTQYF
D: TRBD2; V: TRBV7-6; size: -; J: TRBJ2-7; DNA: TGTGCCAGCAGCTTAGGTAGTAGCGGGATCTACGAGCAGTACTTC; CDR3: CASSLGSSGIYEQYF
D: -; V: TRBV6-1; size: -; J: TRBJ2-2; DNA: TGTGCCAGCAGTGACTTCTCCGGGACAACGAACACCGGGGAGCTGTTTTTT; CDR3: CASSDFSGTTNTGELFF
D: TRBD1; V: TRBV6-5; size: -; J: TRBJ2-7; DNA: TGTGCCAGCAGGAGACAGGGGGATTCCTACGAGCAGTACTTC; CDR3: CASRRQGDSYEQYF
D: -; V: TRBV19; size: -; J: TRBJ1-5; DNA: TGTGCCAGTAGTATTTCAGCGTTCAATCAGCCCCAGCATTTT; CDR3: CASSISAFNQPQHF
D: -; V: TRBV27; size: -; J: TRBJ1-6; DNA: TGTGCCAGCAGCCGAACCCCCGGACAGACCTTCATGCTTGCACCCCTCCACTTT; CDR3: CASSRTPGQTFMLAPLHF